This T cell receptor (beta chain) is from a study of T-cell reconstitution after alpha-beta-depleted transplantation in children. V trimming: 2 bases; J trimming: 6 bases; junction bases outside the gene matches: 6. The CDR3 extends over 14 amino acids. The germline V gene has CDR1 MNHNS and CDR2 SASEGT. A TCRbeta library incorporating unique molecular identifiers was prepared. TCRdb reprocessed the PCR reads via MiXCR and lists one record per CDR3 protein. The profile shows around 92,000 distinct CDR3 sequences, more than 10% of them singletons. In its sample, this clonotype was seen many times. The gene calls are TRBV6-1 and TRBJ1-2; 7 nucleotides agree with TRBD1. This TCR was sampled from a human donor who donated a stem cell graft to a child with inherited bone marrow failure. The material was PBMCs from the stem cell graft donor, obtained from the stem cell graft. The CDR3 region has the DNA TGTGCCAGCAGTGAACGACAGGGCTCGGATGGCTACACCTTC. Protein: CASSERQGSDGYTF.